Below, one TCR beta chain is given with its context. This entry is derived from a study of cytomegalovirus exposure and HLA in healthy donors. Vbeta (60) and Jbeta (13) primers were used in the PCR. Profiled with immunoSEQ multiplex PCR; TCRdb holds only in-frame clones, not every one. The table shows some 110,000 clones, with roughly 80% occurring only once. The TCR originated in a man younger than 45 in good health and CMV-seropositive. The sample consisted of PBMCs.

For the CDR3, the DNA is TGCGCCAGCAGCCAAGGGGAGGGCCTCTCCTACGAGCAGTACTTC. It encodes CASSQGEGLSYEQYF. This rearrangement joins TRBV4-1 to TRBJ2-7; TRBD2 matches 7 bases. Germline CDR1 is MGHRA and CDR2 is YSYEKL. The V segment lost 1 base and the J segment 0 bases; nucleotides outside the gene matches: 3. The CDR3 covers 15 residues.